These T cell receptor beta chains were read from a single sample in a study of regulatory T cells in long-lasting Graves disease. TCRdb independently ran MiXCR on the multiplex PCR reads; one entry per CDR3 protein. The repertoire holds 350,000 to 450,000 distinct CDR3 sequences, roughly a fifth seen once, with over 11% in the top ten. Source: peripheral blood mononuclear cells (PBMCs), taken when the disease was refractory, from a patient treated with antithyroid drugs. These receptor sequences come from a female donor with Graves disease. Both conserved end residues are part of each CDR3. D genes are given only for firm matches. Clone size is stated in some rows and not others, as once, few, many or a class when expanded.

v_gene: TRBV29-1
abundance: many
j_gene: TRBJ1-3
d_gene: TRBD1
CDR3aa: CSVEGRRTGGGNTIYF
CDR3nt: TGCAGCGTTGAAGGTCGGAGGACAGGGGGCGGAAACACCATATATTTT

v_gene: TRBV28
abundance: many
j_gene: TRBJ1-1
d_gene: NA
CDR3aa: CASSFRGRDTEAFF
CDR3nt: TGTGCCAGCAGCTTTAGGGGCAGGGACACTGAAGCTTTCTTT

v_gene: TRBV24-1
abundance: NA
j_gene: TRBJ2-1
d_gene: TRBD2
CDR3aa: CATSDGPSGRAYNEQFF
CDR3nt: TGTGCCACCAGTGATGGTCCTAGCGGGAGAGCCTACAATGAGCAGTTCTTC

v_gene: TRBV6-2/TRBV6-3
abundance: few
j_gene: TRBJ1-1
d_gene: TRBD1
CDR3aa: CASSYEGANTEAFF
CDR3nt: TGTGCCAGCAGTTACGAGGGGGCGAACACTGAAGCTTTCTTT

v_gene: TRBV28
abundance: NA
j_gene: TRBJ1-5
d_gene: NA
CDR3aa: CASSLTANRNQPQHF
CDR3nt: TGTGCCAGCAGTCTAACTGCCAATCGCAATCAGCCCCAGCATTTT

v_gene: TRBV28
abundance: many
j_gene: TRBJ1-2
d_gene: TRBD1
CDR3aa: CASSSGQGYGYTF
CDR3nt: TGTGCCAGCAGTTCGGGACAGGGCTATGGCTACACCTTC

v_gene: TRBV29-1
abundance: NA
j_gene: TRBJ2-7
d_gene: TRBD2
CDR3aa: CSATGLSGRAVDGQYF
CDR3nt: TGCAGCGCCACGGGGCTCAGCGGGAGGGCCGTTGACGGGCAGTACTTC

v_gene: TRBV27
abundance: many
j_gene: TRBJ1-4
d_gene: NA
CDR3aa: CASRESGDEKLFF
CDR3nt: TGTGCCAGCAGGGAAAGTGGTGACGAAAAACTGTTTTTT

v_gene: TRBV18
abundance: NA
j_gene: TRBJ2-7
d_gene: TRBD2
CDR3aa: CASSTAGTSGSFAYEQYF
CDR3nt: TGTGCCAGCTCAACCGCCGGGACTAGCGGGAGTTTCGCCTACGAGCAGTACTTC

v_gene: TRBV19
abundance: many
j_gene: TRBJ2-7
d_gene: NA
CDR3aa: CASSIGTASSYEQYF
CDR3nt: TGTGCCAGTAGTATAGGAACGGCTAGCTCCTACGAGCAGTACTTC

v_gene: TRBV28
abundance: many
j_gene: TRBJ1-5
d_gene: NA
CDR3aa: CASILGVTGNQPQHF
CDR3nt: TGTGCCAGCATCTTGGGGGTTACGGGCAATCAGCCCCAGCATTTT

v_gene: TRBV2
abundance: many
j_gene: TRBJ2-5
d_gene: TRBD2
CDR3aa: CASSLLLAALQETQYF
CDR3nt: TGTGCCAGCAGTCTTCTACTAGCGGCCCTTCAAGAGACCCAGTACTTC

v_gene: TRBV29-1
abundance: many
j_gene: TRBJ1-1
d_gene: NA
CDR3aa: CSVEAGTRNTEAFF
CDR3nt: TGCAGCGTTGAAGCCGGGACACGTAACACTGAAGCTTTCTTT

v_gene: TRBV2
abundance: many
j_gene: TRBJ2-5
d_gene: TRBD2
CDR3aa: CASSPGLAYQETQYF
CDR3nt: TGTGCCAGCAGCCCGGGACTAGCATATCAAGAGACCCAGTACTTC

v_gene: TRBV5-1
abundance: NA
j_gene: TRBJ2-1
d_gene: TRBD2
CDR3aa: CASSTYTSGRGNEQFF
CDR3nt: TGCGCCAGCAGCACCTATACTAGCGGGAGGGGCAATGAGCAGTTCTTC

v_gene: TRBV5-1
abundance: few
j_gene: TRBJ2-7
d_gene: NA
CDR3aa: CASSMTPSSYEQYF
CDR3nt: TGCGCCAGCAGCATGACACCCAGCTCCTACGAGCAGTACTTC

v_gene: TRBV11-1
abundance: many
j_gene: TRBJ2-5
d_gene: TRBD1
CDR3aa: CASSLRQGRQTQYF
CDR3nt: TGTGCCAGCAGCCTTCGACAGGGGAGACAGACCCAGTACTTC

v_gene: TRBV6-1
abundance: many
j_gene: TRBJ2-7
d_gene: NA
CDR3aa: CASNLRQDRPYEQYF
CDR3nt: TGTGCCAGCAACTTAAGACAGGACCGGCCCTACGAGCAGTACTTC

v_gene: TRBV28
abundance: many
j_gene: TRBJ1-2
d_gene: NA
CDR3aa: CASSLSQKGGYTF
CDR3nt: TGTGCCAGCAGTTTATCCCAGAAGGGTGGCTACACCTTC

v_gene: TRBV27
abundance: few
j_gene: TRBJ2-2
d_gene: NA
CDR3aa: CASSLFANTGELFF
CDR3nt: TGTGCCAGCAGTTTATTCGCGAACACCGGGGAGCTGTTTTTT

v_gene: TRBV10-2
abundance: many
j_gene: TRBJ2-5
d_gene: NA
CDR3aa: CASSPHLQETQYF
CDR3nt: TGCGCCAGCAGCCCCCACCTCCAAGAGACCCAGTACTTC

v_gene: TRBV20-1
abundance: NA
j_gene: TRBJ2-3
d_gene: NA
CDR3aa: CSAQDSSTDTQYF
CDR3nt: TGCAGTGCTCAGGACAGTAGCACAGATACGCAGTATTTT

v_gene: TRBV13
abundance: many
j_gene: TRBJ2-7
d_gene: NA
CDR3aa: CASSKAGTGGHEQYF
CDR3nt: TGTGCCAGCAGCAAAGCCGGGACTGGGGGCCACGAGCAGTACTTC

v_gene: TRBV27
abundance: few
j_gene: TRBJ2-6
d_gene: NA
CDR3aa: CASSFRESGANVLTF
CDR3nt: TGTGCCAGCAGTTTCCGGGAGTCTGGGGCCAACGTCCTGACTTTC

v_gene: TRBV12-3/TRBV12-4
abundance: many
j_gene: TRBJ2-2
d_gene: NA
CDR3aa: CASSPVEESTGELFF
CDR3nt: TGTGCCAGCAGCCCGGTAGAAGAAAGTACCGGGGAGCTGTTTTTT

v_gene: TRBV5-4
abundance: few
j_gene: TRBJ1-1
d_gene: TRBD1
CDR3aa: CASSSQDREYLVNTEAFF
CDR3nt: TGTGCCAGCAGTTCCCAGGACAGGGAATACCTTGTGAACACTGAAGCTTTCTTT

v_gene: TRBV13
abundance: few
j_gene: TRBJ2-5
d_gene: NA
CDR3aa: CASSVITGAGETQYF
CDR3nt: TGTGCCAGCAGCGTAATAACAGGGGCGGGGGAGACCCAGTACTTC

v_gene: TRBV20-1
abundance: few
j_gene: TRBJ2-7
d_gene: TRBD2
CDR3aa: CSARGRTSGSEYEQYF
CDR3nt: TGCAGTGCTAGAGGGAGGACTAGCGGGAGCGAATACGAGCAGTACTTC

v_gene: TRBV10-3
abundance: many
j_gene: TRBJ2-7
d_gene: TRBD1
CDR3aa: CATVGRQGQTYEQYF
CDR3nt: TGTGCCACCGTCGGTCGACAGGGTCAGACCTACGAGCAGTACTTC

v_gene: TRBV7-3
abundance: NA
j_gene: TRBJ2-1
d_gene: NA
CDR3aa: CASSPGRDSYNEQFF
CDR3nt: TGTGCCAGCAGCCCCGGTAGGGATTCCTACAATGAGCAGTTCTTC

v_gene: TRBV2
abundance: NA
j_gene: TRBJ2-3
d_gene: TRBD2
CDR3aa: CASSRLAGLTDTQYF
CDR3nt: TGTGCCAGCAGTCGGCTAGCGGGACTGACAGATACGCAGTATTTT

v_gene: TRBV11-2
abundance: many
j_gene: TRBJ2-7
d_gene: TRBD1
CDR3aa: CASSLVGGLYEQYF
CDR3nt: TGTGCCAGCAGCTTAGTAGGGGGCCTCTACGAGCAGTACTTC

v_gene: TRBV28
abundance: many
j_gene: TRBJ2-4
d_gene: NA
CDR3aa: CASSGPKNIQYF
CDR3nt: TGTGCCAGCTCTGGGCCGAAAAACATTCAGTACTTC

v_gene: TRBV27
abundance: NA
j_gene: TRBJ2-3
d_gene: NA
CDR3aa: CASKTTDTQYF
CDR3nt: TGTGCCAGCAAGACCACAGATACGCAGTATTTT

v_gene: TRBV7-2
abundance: NA
j_gene: TRBJ2-4
d_gene: NA
CDR3aa: CASSLEAGWLAKNIQYF
CDR3nt: TGTGCCAGCAGCTTAGAGGCAGGGTGGTTGGCTAAAAACATTCAGTACTTC

v_gene: TRBV11-2
abundance: many
j_gene: TRBJ2-5
d_gene: TRBD1
CDR3aa: CASSPRTGQETQYF
CDR3nt: TGTGCCAGCTCACCAAGGACAGGACAAGAGACCCAGTACTTC

v_gene: TRBV30
abundance: many
j_gene: TRBJ1-1
d_gene: NA
CDR3aa: CAWSATTNTEAFF
CDR3nt: TGTGCCTGGAGTGCGACAACGAACACTGAAGCTTTCTTT

v_gene: TRBV5-8
abundance: NA
j_gene: TRBJ2-5
d_gene: NA
CDR3aa: CASSFAKTRGETQYF
CDR3nt: TGTGCCAGCAGCTTCGCCAAGACCCGCGGAGAGACCCAGTACTTC

v_gene: TRBV2
abundance: NA
j_gene: TRBJ2-5
d_gene: NA
CDR3aa: CASRTDGIQETQYF
CDR3nt: TGTGCCAGCAGGACCGATGGGATCCAAGAGACCCAGTACTTC

v_gene: TRBV6-1
abundance: few
j_gene: TRBJ2-2
d_gene: NA
CDR3aa: CASRSRGTDTGELFF
CDR3nt: TGTGCCAGCAGGAGCCGCGGGACAGACACCGGGGAGCTGTTTTTT

v_gene: TRBV6-1
abundance: many
j_gene: TRBJ1-2
d_gene: NA
CDR3aa: CASRLGSGPNYGYTF
CDR3nt: TGTGCCAGCCGATTGGGGTCCGGGCCGAACTATGGCTACACCTTC

v_gene: TRBV6-1
abundance: many
j_gene: TRBJ1-5
d_gene: NA
CDR3aa: CASGRANQPQHF
CDR3nt: TGTGCCAGCGGTAGGGCCAATCAGCCCCAGCATTTT

v_gene: TRBV19
abundance: few
j_gene: TRBJ2-2
d_gene: NA
CDR3aa: CASRPARNTGELFF
CDR3nt: TGTGCCAGTAGACCAGCACGGAACACCGGGGAGCTGTTTTTT

v_gene: TRBV20-1
abundance: NA
j_gene: TRBJ1-5
d_gene: NA
CDR3aa: CSAAKSQSNQPQHF
CDR3nt: TGCAGTGCGGCTAAAAGTCAGAGCAATCAGCCTCAGCATTTT

v_gene: TRBV27
abundance: many
j_gene: TRBJ2-5
d_gene: NA
CDR3aa: CASRIREAGTQYF
CDR3nt: TGTGCCAGCCGGATCAGGGAGGCTGGGACCCAGTACTTC

v_gene: TRBV6-5
abundance: NA
j_gene: TRBJ2-7
d_gene: TRBD2
CDR3aa: CASSYGTSGKAAYGQYF
CDR3nt: TGTGCCAGCAGTTACGGGACTAGCGGGAAAGCGGCCTACGGGCAGTACTTC

v_gene: TRBV20-1
abundance: many
j_gene: TRBJ2-7
d_gene: TRBD1
CDR3aa: CSALPGQGTEQYF
CDR3nt: TGCAGTGCTTTACCGGGACAGGGGACCGAGCAGTACTTC

v_gene: TRBV10-2
abundance: few
j_gene: TRBJ2-7
d_gene: NA
CDR3aa: CASSDVSPYEQYF
CDR3nt: TGCGCCAGCAGTGATGTCTCACCCTACGAGCAGTACTTC

v_gene: TRBV6-2/TRBV6-3
abundance: many
j_gene: TRBJ1-4
d_gene: NA
CDR3aa: CASSKENRANEKLFF
CDR3nt: TGTGCCAGCTCGAAAGAAAACAGGGCGAATGAAAAACTGTTTTTT

v_gene: TRBV20-1
abundance: few
j_gene: TRBJ1-2
d_gene: NA
CDR3aa: CSGARDPTLVDGYTF
CDR3nt: TGCAGCGGCGCCCGGGACCCCACCCTAGTGGATGGCTACACCTTC

v_gene: TRBV20-1
abundance: many
j_gene: TRBJ2-7
d_gene: TRBD2
CDR3aa: CSARAASGSREQYF
CDR3nt: TGCAGTGCTAGAGCGGCTAGCGGGAGCCGCGAGCAGTACTTC

v_gene: TRBV7-9
abundance: NA
j_gene: TRBJ2-1
d_gene: TRBD2
CDR3aa: CASSQTSGSGNEQFF
CDR3nt: TGTGCCAGCAGCCAGACTAGCGGTTCGGGTAATGAGCAGTTCTTC

v_gene: TRBV20-1
abundance: few
j_gene: TRBJ2-5
d_gene: TRBD2
CDR3aa: CSARDKTSGRQETQYF
CDR3nt: TGCAGTGCTAGAGATAAGACTAGCGGCCGACAAGAGACCCAGTACTTC

v_gene: TRBV24-1
abundance: NA
j_gene: TRBJ2-7
d_gene: NA
CDR3aa: CATSDGDTFYEQYF
CDR3nt: TGTGCCACCAGTGATGGGGACACGTTCTACGAGCAGTACTTC

v_gene: TRBV19
abundance: many
j_gene: TRBJ1-5
d_gene: NA
CDR3aa: CATGGSGQPQHF
CDR3nt: TGTGCCACTGGGGGGTCGGGGCAGCCCCAGCATTTT

v_gene: TRBV30
abundance: NA
j_gene: TRBJ2-7
d_gene: TRBD2
CDR3aa: CAFRLSGGAYEQYF
CDR3nt: TGTGCCTTCCGATTATCGGGGGGAGCCTACGAGCAGTACTTC